Below, one TCR beta chain is given with its context. The V gene end was trimmed by 8 bases and the J gene end by 6 bases; junction bases not matched to a gene: 11. The CDR3 has 16 residues. Looked up from germline, CDR1 is SGHAT and CDR2 is FQNNGV. The record originates from a study of blood T cell repertoires in COVID-19. Study as a whole: COVID-19 samples collected from the United States, Italy and Spain covered acute and convalescent phases.

As originally analysed: Amplification of reference gene primers provided the estimated nucleated cell counts. The method was immunoSEQ multiplex PCR; TCRdb's version includes in-frame clones alone and lacks a portion of them. V and J calls and clone size are those listed in that table; D and trimming were worked out from the DNA. The sample holds some 140,000 clones; around nine tenths are singletons and the top ten take more than 15%. This receptor was taken from a man aged 50 to 60 with active or convalescent COVID-19. J is TRBJ2-2 and V is TRBV11-2; 11 bases map to TRBD2. Material: peripheral blood. The CDR3 loop reads CASRTKLAGVSGELFF. Written as DNA, the CDR3 is TGTGCCAGCCGTACTAAACTAGCGGGAGTATCCGGGGAGCTGTTTTTT.